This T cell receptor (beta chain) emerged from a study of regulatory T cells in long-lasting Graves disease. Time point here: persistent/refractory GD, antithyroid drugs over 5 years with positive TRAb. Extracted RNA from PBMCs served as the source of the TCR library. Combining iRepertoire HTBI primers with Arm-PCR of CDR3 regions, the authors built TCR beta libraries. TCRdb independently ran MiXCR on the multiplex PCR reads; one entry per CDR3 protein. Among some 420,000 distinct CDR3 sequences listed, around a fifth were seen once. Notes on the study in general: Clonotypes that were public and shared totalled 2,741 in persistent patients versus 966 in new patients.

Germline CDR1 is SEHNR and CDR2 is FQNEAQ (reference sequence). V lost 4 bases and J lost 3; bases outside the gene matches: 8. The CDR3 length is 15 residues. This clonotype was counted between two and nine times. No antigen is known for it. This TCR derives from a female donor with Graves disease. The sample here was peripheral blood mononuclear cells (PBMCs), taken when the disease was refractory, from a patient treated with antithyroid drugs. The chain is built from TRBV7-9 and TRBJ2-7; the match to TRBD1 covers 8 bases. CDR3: CASSSGQGPLYEQYF. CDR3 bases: TGTGCCAGCAGCTCAGGACAGGGACCCCTCTACGAGCAGTACTTC.